This T cell receptor (beta chain) emerged from a study of early T cells in non-severe SARS-CoV-2 infection. One entry per CDR3 protein results from TCRdb running MiXCR on the 5' RACE reads. The sample lists approximately 98,000 distinct CDR3 sequences, around 10% occurring once. V dropped 4 bases and J dropped 2 bases, with 15 bases sitting between them. The CDR3 totals 15 residues. Germline CDR1 is LNHDA and CDR2 is SQIVND (reference sequence). This clonotype has at least ten counts. The sample consisted of whole blood. The sequence was collected from an adult who was a healthcare worker with PCR-confirmed SARS-CoV-2 infection or an uninfected control (not recorded which). This chain joins TRBV19 and TRBJ2-7; D may be TRBD1 (6 bases). CDR3 DNA sequence: TGTGCCAGTAGTAGAACGACAGGAGCCCCCTACGAGCAGTACTTC. Protein product: CASSRTTGAPYEQYF.